The rows below give T cell receptor beta chains drawn from one sample of a study of T-cell memory formation after mild COVID-19. Using its own MiXCR run on the 5' RACE reads, TCRdb lists one record per CDR3 protein. This sample yields roughly 150,000 distinct CDR3 sequences, of which under 30% are seen a single time; approximately 24% belongs to the top ten. The sample taken for sequencing was PBMCs or a T cell subset sorted from them (not recorded which). The origin of the receptors is an adult woman who had mild COVID-19 (a few samples of this study predate the infection). Cell type and time point are not known. The conserved cysteine and the conserved F or W are not part of the CDR3 here.

TRBJ2-7	TRBV7-6	ASSLGTSWGEQY
TRBJ2-7	TRBV4-1	ASSQASGGDYEQY
TRBJ2-1	TRBV7-6	ASSSYRTGGFNEQF
TRBJ2-1	TRBV7-8	ASSLEMASGSNEQF
TRBJ2-7	TRBV3-1	ASSPERRLEQY
TRBJ2-3	TRBV30	AWLGQSLSTDTQY
TRBJ2-2	TRBV11-2	ASRDHTGELF
TRBJ1-1	TRBV7-2	ASSLVYRVSGGAEAF
TRBJ1-5	TRBV7-3	ASSQNLVGQWDNQPQH
TRBJ2-2	TRBV24-1	ATSDSSGGLTGELF
TRBJ2-6	TRBV4-1	ASSQTVSGANVLT
TRBJ2-3	TRBV19	ASSIVAPDTQY
TRBJ1-1	TRBV7-9	ASGDGPNTEAF
TRBJ2-5	TRBV6-4	ASSDSGGPQETQY
TRBJ1-1	TRBV12-5	ASGLNVYDGLNTEAF
TRBJ2-3	TRBV7-2	ASSLRYQSGSTDTQY
TRBJ2-3	TRBV7-3	ASSFDVRGRSTDTQY